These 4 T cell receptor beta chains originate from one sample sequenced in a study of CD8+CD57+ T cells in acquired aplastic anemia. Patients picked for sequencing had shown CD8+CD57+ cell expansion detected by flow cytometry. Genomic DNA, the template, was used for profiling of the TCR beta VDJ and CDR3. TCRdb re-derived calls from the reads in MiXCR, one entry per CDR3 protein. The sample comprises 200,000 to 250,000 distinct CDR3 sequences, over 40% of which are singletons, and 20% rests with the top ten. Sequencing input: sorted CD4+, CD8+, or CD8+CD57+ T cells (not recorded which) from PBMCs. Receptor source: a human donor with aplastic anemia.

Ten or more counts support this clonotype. The CDR3: CATSTSGRPNTGELFF. The CDR3 DNA reads TGTGCCACCAGCACATCAGGTCGACCAAACACCGGGGAGCTGTTTTTT. The chain has TRBV24-1 and TRBJ2-2; D not resolved. CDR3 size: 16 residues. Deletions cut 7 bases from V and 2 bases from J, with 16 bases between. CDR1 KGHDR and CDR2 SFDVKD come from the germline V gene.

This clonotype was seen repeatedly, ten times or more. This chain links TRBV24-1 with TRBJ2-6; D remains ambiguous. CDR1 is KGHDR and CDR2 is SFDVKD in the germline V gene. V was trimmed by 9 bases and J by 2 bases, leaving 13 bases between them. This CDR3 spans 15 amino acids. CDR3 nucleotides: TGTGCCACCGCCTCCATGGGGACTGGGGCCAACGTCCTGACTTTC. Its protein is CATASMGTGANVLTF.

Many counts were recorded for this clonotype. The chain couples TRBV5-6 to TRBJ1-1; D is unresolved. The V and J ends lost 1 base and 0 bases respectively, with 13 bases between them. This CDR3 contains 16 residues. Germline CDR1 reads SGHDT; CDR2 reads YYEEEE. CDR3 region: CASSLFPENLNTEAFF. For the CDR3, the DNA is TGTGCCAGCAGCTTGTTTCCCGAGAACTTGAACACTGAAGCTTTCTTT.

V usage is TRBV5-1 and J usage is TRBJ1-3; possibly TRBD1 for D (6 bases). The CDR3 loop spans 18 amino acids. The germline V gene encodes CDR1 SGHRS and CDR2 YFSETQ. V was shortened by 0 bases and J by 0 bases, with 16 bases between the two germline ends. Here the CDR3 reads CASSLALTGGPSGNTIYF. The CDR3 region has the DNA TGCGCCAGCAGCTTGGCCCTGACAGGAGGGCCCTCTGGAAACACCATATATTTT. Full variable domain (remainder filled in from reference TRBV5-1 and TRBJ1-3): KAGVTQTPRYLIKTRGQQVTLSCSPISGHRSVSWYQQTPGQGLQFLFEYFSETQRNKGNFPGRFSGRQFSNSRSEMNVSTLELGDSALYLCASSLALTGGPSGNTIYFGEGSWLTVV.